The clone carrying this T cell receptor beta chain was seen at least ten times. Its target is not known. The data are from a study of T cell repertoires in cytomegalovirus infection. The wider study: An indication of both CMV infection and matching HLA type came from public TCR beta signatures. Study results and caveats: Across the ex vivo response, the dominant clonotypes were HLA-C-restricted CMV-specific TCR beta clonotypes. CMV carriers having the relevant HLA were flagged by cumulative public TCR beta family frequency.

J gave up 0 bases and V 2 bases, and 5 bases lay outside the gene matches. Germline V gene lookup returns CDR1 SGHTA and CDR2 FQGNSA. CDR3 length: 17 residues. TCRdb called the reads again in MiXCR, with one record for every CDR3 protein. Seen here are 830,000 or so distinct CDR3 sequences, approximately 32% observed once, and the top ten hold 9.5% to 15%. This TCR came from a human donor in good health (CMV status not recorded). Some clones in this sample may be carry-over from other donors' samples. This rearrangement joins TRBV7-2 to TRBJ2-1, with 9 bases matching TRBD2. Specimen: cultured CD8+ T cells from PBMCs, collected from culture after CMV antigen stimulation. The CDR3 region has the DNA TGTGCCAGCAGCTTACCCTCTAGCGGGACCTCCTACAATGAGCAGTTCTTC. Its translation: CASSLPSSGTSYNEQFF. Together with reference TRBV7-2 and TRBJ2-1, the CDR3 gives the full variable domain: GAGVSQSPSNKVTEKGKDVELRCDPISGHTALYWYRQSLGQGLEFLIYFQGNSAPDKSGLPSDRFSAERTGGSVSTLTIQRTQQEDSAVYLCASSLPSSGTSYNEQFFGPGTRLTVL.